This TCR beta chain emerged from a study of vaccination effects on CD4 cells after COVID-19. As to this clone: Its antigen is undetermined.

The assay was immunoSEQ multiplex PCR, and TCRdb's table has in-frame clones only and misses some. The sample includes about 45,000 clones, approximately 81% of them seen just once. Study-level findings and limits: New vaccine-induced clones dominated post-vaccine spike-reactive clones in convalescents. In the late period after vaccination, infection- and vaccine-induced clones contracted markedly.

J was trimmed by 3 bases and V by 5 bases; bases with no gene match: 3. Germline CDR1 is SGHAT and CDR2 is FQNNGV. CDR3 length equals 13 residues. Before any sequencing was done, the ViraFEST assay used viral peptide pools to expand antigen-specific CD4+ T cells. Following 10 days of culture, CD4+ T cells were isolated. Documented for the person is a PCR-confirmed SARS-CoV-2 infection occurring between March and December 2020. Wells each received around 2.2 million PBMC, cultured with approximately 10 IU/ml IL-2 and roughly 10 ug/ml peptides. Fresh IL-2-containing medium replaced half the medium on days 3 and 7.

The V and J genes are TRBV11-2 and TRBJ2-5; 7 bases are shared with TRBD2. The receptor comes from a human donor who had a prior SARS-CoV-2 infection. The sample in question was CD4+ T cells from PBMCs cultured with a peptide pool, obtained before COVID-19 vaccination. The CDR3 sequence: CASSTLAEETQYF. CDR3 DNA sequence: TGTGCCAGCAGCACTCTAGCGGAAGAGACCCAGTACTTC.